A selection of T cell receptor beta chains follows, all from one sample in a study of blood T cell repertoires in COVID-19. TCRdb's copy holds only in-frame clones and misses some; the assay was immunoSEQ multiplex PCR. The sample lists 430,000 or so clones, around 90% occurring once. Material for sequencing was peripheral blood. The source of these receptors is a man in his late teens or twenties with COVID-19, enrolled during active disease. Each CDR3 is given with its conserved first and last residue. D genes are given only for firm matches. Size tells how often a clone was seen (once, few, many) or the class of an expanded clone, and some rows leave it out.

.	TRBJ2-5	.	TRBV5-4	TGTGCCAGCAGCTTTGGACTCGGCCAAGAGACCCAGTACTTC	CASSFGLGQETQYF
TRBD2	TRBJ2-1	.	TRBV24-1	TGTGCCACTGGGACTAGCGGAAACAATGAGCAGTTCTTC	CATGTSGNNEQFF
.	TRBJ2-1	.	TRBV20-1	TGCAGTGCCAGAGGAGGCAATGAGCAGTTCTTC	CSARGGNEQFF
TRBD2	TRBJ2-7	once	TRBV19	TGTGCCAGTAGGGGACTAGCGGGGGGCTACGAGCAGTACTTC	CASRGLAGGYEQYF
TRBD1	TRBJ1-1	once	TRBV11-1	TGTGCCAGCAGCCCACGAGGGACAGGGGGCAACACTGAAGCTTTCTTT	CASSPRGTGGNTEAFF
.	TRBJ2-5	once	TRBV2	TGTGCCAGCAGTGACACTAGAGGCAGAGAGACCCAGTACTTC	CASSDTRGRETQYF
.	TRBJ2-7	.	TRBV7-8	TGTGCCAGCAGTTATTCTCGGTACGAGCAGTACTTC	CASSYSRYEQYF
TRBD1	TRBJ1-4	.	TRBV15	TGTGCCACCAGCACCCGAGGCCGGACAGGGGAAGGCGAAAAACTGTTTTTT	CATSTRGRTGEGEKLFF
TRBD1	TRBJ1-2	.	TRBV5-6	TGTGCCAGCAGGAGGACAGGGGTGCCCTATGGCTACACCTTC	CASRRTGVPYGYTF
.	TRBJ2-3	.	TRBV4-1	TGCGCCAGCAGCCAAGATCGGAGGTTGAGCGGAGATACGCAGTATTTT	CASSQDRRLSGDTQYF
TRBD2	TRBJ2-7	few	TRBV27	TGTGCCAGCAGCCCCACTAGCGGACTATCCTACGAGCAGTACTTC	CASSPTSGLSYEQYF
.	TRBJ2-7	.	TRBV27	TGTGCCAGCAGATCAGTTGTCGGGGTCCCCAGCTACGAGCAGTACTTC	CASRSVVGVPSYEQYF
.	TRBJ1-1	.	TRBV30	TGTGCCTGGAGTGTACTGGTGAACACTGAAGCTTTCTTT	CAWSVLVNTEAFF
TRBD1	TRBJ1-6	.	TRBV27	TGTGCCAGTAAGAGACAGGGTATCAACTATAATTCACCCCTCCACTTT	CASKRQGINYNSPLHF
.	TRBJ2-1	.	TRBV19	TGTGCCAGTAGTCCAAAACAGGGCCCAAACTTTGGAGAGCAGTTCTTC	CASSPKQGPNFGEQFF
.	TRBJ2-7	.	TRBV19	TGTGCCAGTAGTATGGCAGGGCAAACCTACGAGCAGTACTTC	CASSMAGQTYEQYF
TRBD1	TRBJ2-6	once	TRBV13	TGTGCCAGCAGTTCAAGAACAGGGGTGAATGGGGCCAACGTCCTGACTTTC	CASSSRTGVNGANVLTF
TRBD2	TRBJ2-1	.	TRBV19	TGTGCCAGTAGTATAAGGCTAGCGGATTACAATGAGCAGTTCTTC	CASSIRLADYNEQFF
.	TRBJ1-2	.	TRBV7-3	TGTGCCAGCAGCCCATCCCCCGCAGGCCCCTATGGCTACACCTTC	CASSPSPAGPYGYTF
.	TRBJ2-7	.	TRBV2	TGTGCCAGCAGTCTAATCCCAGCGGAGCAGTACTTC	CASSLIPAEQYF
TRBD1	TRBJ1-4	.	TRBV5-1	TGCGCCAGCAGCCTTGGACAGGCTGTAGGTGAAAAACTGTTTTTT	CASSLGQAVGEKLFF
.	TRBJ2-2	.	TRBV6-6	TGTGCCAGCAGTCCTGGACAGATAACCGGGGAGCTGTTTTTT	CASSPGQITGELFF
TRBD2	TRBJ2-2	once	TRBV4-1	TGCGCCAGCAGCCAAATGACTTCGACTAGCTGGGACACCGGGGAGCTGTTTTTT	CASSQMTSTSWDTGELFF
.	TRBJ1-2	few	TRBV12-3/TRBV12-4	TGTGCCAGCAGTTTAGACAGCAACTATGGCTACACCTTC	CASSLDSNYGYTF
.	TRBJ1-1	.	TRBV3-1/TRBV3-2	TGTGCCAGCAGCCAAGATCCCGGGACTGGGGCTTTCTTT	CASSQDPGTGAFF
TRBD2	TRBJ2-1	.	TRBV7-9	TGTGCCAGCAGCTTAACTAGCGGGACCGTAAGCTCCTACAATGAGCAGTTCTTC	CASSLTSGTVSSYNEQFF
TRBD2	TRBJ2-3	once	TRBV9	TGTGCCAGCAGCGTAGCAGCGGGGGGAATAGATACGCAGTATTTT	CASSVAAGGIDTQYF
TRBD2	TRBJ2-5	.	TRBV2	TGTGCCAGCAGTCCCGGGACTAGCTATAGAATGGAGACCCAGTACTTC	CASSPGTSYRMETQYF
.	TRBJ2-7	few	TRBV5-5	TGTGCCAGCAGCTTGGGGCAGCGCGCCTACGAGCAGTACTTC	CASSLGQRAYEQYF